This section outlines one T cell receptor beta chain sequence together with its context. Frequency classes this clonotype as medium-sized (0.01 to 0.1%); no count is given. Its antigen is still unknown. TCRdb shows the sequencer as NextSeq 550. The Human TCR Profiling Kit (MiLaboratory) was used to make UMI-labeled 5' RACE TRB cDNA libraries. The full amount of extracted RNA was used for cDNA synthesis, and the full amount of resulting cDNA was used for PCR amplification. Libraries were prepared in parallel with an identical number of PCR cycles. The source study handled its data this way. With a requirement of at least two reads per UMI, MIGEC and MiXCR extracted about 50,000 +/- 10,000 unique UMI-labeled TRB cDNA molecules per library. An average of approximately 40,000 +/- 10,000 functional in-frame TRB CDR3 nucleotide clonotypes without stop codons was found per library. After each sample was downsampled to 5000 UMI-labeled TRB molecules, VDJtools was used to calculate diversity metrics such as normalized Shannon-Wiener and Chao1. VDJtools computed clonotype-size-weighted physicochemical properties of the central five CDR3 residues: interaction energy, strength, volume and Kidera factor 4. TCRdb reprocessed the reads and assigns one entry to each CDR3 protein sequence, leaving out DNA. The V and J calls and clone size come from TCRdb's table, not from the authors' own analysis. Per the sample table, the count is about 5,800 distinct CDR3 sequences. Clones ranked in the top ten supply 2% to 2.5% of the sample.

These data come from a study of CXCR3-negative and CXCR3-positive naive CD8 T cells (dated by TCRdb to between 2018 and 2021). Study-level background: Some 130 million TRB reads were obtained in total, roughly 1.5 +/- 0.3 million reads per library. Diversity and physicochemical repertoire analyses covered about a dozen donors pooled from two independent experiments. Naive subsets from about 5 donors and memory cells from 3 donors were included in the TRBV-TRBJ cluster analysis.

Counted from cysteine to phenylalanine, this CDR3 has 13 amino acids. No DNA accompanies this entry. CDR1 and CDR2 are read off the germline V gene (reference sequence) as PRHDT and FYEKMQ. For every CD8+ T cell subset, 300,000 cells were flow-sorted straight into RLT lysis buffer, and each subset was sorted in triplicate. Naive CD8+ T cells were defined stringently as CD45RO-CCR7+CD27+CD95- to exclude memory contaminants. Peripheral blood mononuclear cells were isolated from buffy coats using standard density gradient centrifugation. A FACSAria III was used to flow-sort naive CD8+ T cells into CXCR3-negative and CXCR3-positive populations. Total RNA was extracted from sorted cells with an RNeasy Mini Kit. The investigation overall reported the following: Because surface CD5, which is linked to self-reactivity in mice, was comparable between the naive subsets, TCR interaction strength was also inferred from TRB CDR3 physicochemical properties. Comparably high repertoire diversity was found in both naive subsets, whereas much lower repertoire diversity was found in memory CD8+ T cells. Freshly isolated PBMCs were used for most assays because CXCR3 expression partially decreased after cryopreservation. Compared with CXCR3-negative naive cells, CXCR3-positive naive cells had TRB CDR3s with higher hydrophobicity (lower Kidera factor 4), lower energy, and higher strength and volume indices. Naive CXCR3-negative and CXCR3-positive cells from the same donor showed similar TRBV-TRBJ usage, whereas memory cells showed distinct patterns.

Sequencing input: naive CXCR3+ CD8+ T cells from blood. In light of the paper, this sample's cell subset or site label describes: CD45RO-CCR7+CD27+CD95- naive CD8+ T cells expressing CXCR3 (TNR3+). The clonotype was recovered from a human donor in good health. Some clones in this sample may be carry-over from other donors' samples. The rearrangement combines TRBV13 with TRBJ2-3. The CDR3 region has the sequence CASSLGVTDTQYF.